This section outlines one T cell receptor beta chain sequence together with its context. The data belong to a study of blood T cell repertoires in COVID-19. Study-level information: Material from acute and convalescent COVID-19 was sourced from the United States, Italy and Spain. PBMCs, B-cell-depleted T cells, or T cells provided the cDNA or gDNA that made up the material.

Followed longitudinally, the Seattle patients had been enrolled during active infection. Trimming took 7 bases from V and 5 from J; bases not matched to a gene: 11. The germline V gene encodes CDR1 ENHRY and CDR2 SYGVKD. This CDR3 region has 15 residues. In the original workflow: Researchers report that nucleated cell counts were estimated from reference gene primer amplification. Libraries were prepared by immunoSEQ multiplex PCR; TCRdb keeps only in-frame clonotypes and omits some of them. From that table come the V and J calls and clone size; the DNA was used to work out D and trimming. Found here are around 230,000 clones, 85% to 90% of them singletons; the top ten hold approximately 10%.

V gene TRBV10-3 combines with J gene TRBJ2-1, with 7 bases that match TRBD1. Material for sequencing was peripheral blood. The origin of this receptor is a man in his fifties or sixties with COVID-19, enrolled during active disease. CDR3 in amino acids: CAIMARDRADNEQFF. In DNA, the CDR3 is TGTGCCATCATGGCCCGGGACAGAGCCGACAATGAGCAGTTCTTC.